This entry features one T cell receptor beta chain sequence. This entry is derived from a study of CD8 T cells in Susac syndrome. The V gene lost 1 base and the J gene lost 0 bases, with 13 bases spanning the gap. This CDR3 has 15 residues. Germline V lookup: CDR1 SQVTM, CDR2 ANQGSEA. RNA totalling about 0.45 to 1 ug underwent reverse transcription with random hexamers. MiXCR, run by TCRdb on the immunoSEQ multiplex PCR reads, gives a single entry per CDR3 protein. The sample yields over 130,000 distinct CDR3 sequences, approximately 96% seen once. The receptor was derived from a human donor with multiple sclerosis. This chain connects TRBV29-1 to TRBJ2-7; no reliable D call. Sequencing was done on a sample of CD4+ T cells from PBMCs. In DNA form, the CDR3 reads TGCAGCGTTGAAGGGATCGCCGGCAGCTCCTACGAGCAGTACTTC. Translated: CSVEGIAGSSYEQYF.